This T cell receptor (beta chain) appears in the sequencing data of a study of blood T cell repertoires in COVID-19. On the study more broadly: Some COVID-19 samples were acute and others convalescent; all came from the United States, Italy and Spain. T cells, B-cell-depleted T cells, or PBMCs provided the cDNA or gDNA that served as material.

This CDR3 is 15 amino acids long. Trimming cost V 5 bases and J 2 bases; bases outside gene matches: 5. CDR1 is LNHNV, CDR2 YYDKDF, per germline (reference sequence). Per the study methods: Estimates of nucleated cell counts were drawn from the amplification of reference gene primers. Data came from immunoSEQ multiplex PCR; TCRdb stores just in-frame clones and leaves some out. V and J calls and clone size are those listed in that table; D and trimming were worked out from the DNA. The repertoire holds some 110,000 clones, with more than 60% as singletons. V and J are TRBV15 and TRBJ2-2, with 7 bases aligning to TRBD1. Sequencing was performed on peripheral blood. The TCR comes from a man aged 65-85 years with acute or convalescent COVID-19. CDR3 protein: CATSGRDRNTGELFF. The CDR3 region has the DNA TGTGCCACCAGCGGACGGGACAGAAACACCGGGGAGCTGTTTTTT.